These T cell receptor beta chains were read from a single sample in a study of regulatory T cells in long-lasting Graves disease. TCRdb fed the multiplex PCR reads into MiXCR, producing one record per CDR3 protein. The sample consists of over 650,000 distinct CDR3 sequences, about 30% of them appearing once. Sequences were derived from peripheral blood mononuclear cells (PBMCs), sampled when the disease was refractory, from a patient treated with antithyroid drugs. These receptors came from a female donor with Graves disease. Each CDR3 is given with its conserved first and last residue. A D gene is named only where the DNA matches it firmly. Size is stated for part of the rows, as once, few or many counts, or as a class when the clone is expanded.

TRBV3-1	TRBJ1-3	.	.	TGTGCCAGCAGCCAAGGGTCATCCGTTACCTTT	CASSQGSSVTF
TRBV5-1	TRBJ2-7	TRBD1	.	TGCGCCAGCAGCTTTGACAATGACAGGGAAAACGAGCAGTACTTC	CASSFDNDRENEQYF
TRBV6-1	TRBJ2-4	.	.	TGTGCCAGCAGTGACCCTTTCCCGAAGGGCATTCAGTACTTC	CASSDPFPKGIQYF
TRBV5-1	TRBJ2-1	.	.	TGCGCCAGCAGCTCGGGAAGGAGTGGTACTCTCTCCTACAATGAGCAGTTCTTC	CASSSGRSGTLSYNEQFF
TRBV6-5	TRBJ2-2	.	.	TGTGCCAGCAGTTACGCTCCCACCGGGGAGCTGTTTTTT	CASSYAPTGELFF
TRBV30	TRBJ1-2	.	.	TGTGCCTGGAGCCTCGGATTGCCCCATGGCTACACCTTC	CAWSLGLPHGYTF
TRBV12-3/TRBV12-4	TRBJ1-2	TRBD1	.	TGTGCCAGCAGTTTAAGTATTTCCGGGACAGTTGGCTACACCTTC	CASSLSISGTVGYTF
TRBV19	TRBJ2-5	TRBD2	.	TGTGCCAGTAGTAACCTAGCGGGAGGGACAATCCAAGAGACCCAGTACTTC	CASSNLAGGTIQETQYF
TRBV5-1	TRBJ2-1	TRBD2	.	TGCGCCAGCACGTTTAGACTAGCGGCCATCGGTGATGAGCAGTTCTTC	CASTFRLAAIGDEQFF
TRBV11-1	TRBJ1-2	.	few	TGTGCCATCCGGACAGTACTATATGGCTACACCTTC	CAIRTVLYGYTF
TRBV19	TRBJ2-2	.	.	TGTGCCAGTAGTATCCCCGACAGCTCGAACACCGGGGAGCTGTTTTTT	CASSIPDSSNTGELFF
TRBV9	TRBJ1-2	.	.	TGTGCCAGCAGTCTTGAACAGGGTCCTAACTATGGCTACACCTTC	CASSLEQGPNYGYTF
TRBV6-1	TRBJ2-2	TRBD1	few	TGTGCCAGCAGGCAGGGACAGGGGAACACCGGGGAGCTGTTTTTT	CASRQGQGNTGELFF
TRBV2	TRBJ2-7	.	few	TGTGCCAGCAGGTCGGGGTTCTCCACCTACGAGCAGTACTTC	CASRSGFSTYEQYF
TRBV5-1	TRBJ1-1	.	.	TGCGCCAGCAGCCCGGGACAATCTGAAGCTTTCTTT	CASSPGQSEAFF
TRBV10-3	TRBJ1-5	.	.	TGTGCCATCAGTGAGTCGAACCTACGCAGCAATCAGCCCCAGCATTTT	CAISESNLRSNQPQHF
TRBV29-1	TRBJ2-7	.	many	TGCAGCGTTGAAGATCTTGCGACAGCCGAGCAGTACTTC	CSVEDLATAEQYF
TRBV10-3	TRBJ1-2	.	few	TGTGCCATAGGGGAGGTGAGGGGTGAATATGGCTACACCTTC	CAIGEVRGEYGYTF
TRBV3-1	TRBJ2-7	.	.	TGTGCCAGCAGCCAAGATCCCCAGGGGAACGAGCAGTACTTC	CASSQDPQGNEQYF
TRBV5-5	TRBJ1-1	TRBD1	.	TGTGCCAGCAGCCGAAACAGGGGAGGGGACACTGAAGCTTTCTTT	CASSRNRGGDTEAFF
TRBV27	TRBJ1-2	.	few	TGTGCCAGCAGTTTATCGGCTGGGGGGCGGGTCTATGGCTACACCTTC	CASSLSAGGRVYGYTF
TRBV5-1	TRBJ1-1	.	many	TGCGCCAGCAGCTTGGGTAGACAGACGAACACTGAAGCTTTCTTT	CASSLGRQTNTEAFF
TRBV11-2	TRBJ1-2	TRBD1	.	TGTGCCAGCAGCTTAGGGGACAGGGAAAACTATGGCTACACCTTC	CASSLGDRENYGYTF
TRBV27	TRBJ1-5	TRBD1	few	TGTGCCAGCAGTTTCACAGGGGTACAGCCCCAGCATTTT	CASSFTGVQPQHF
TRBV12-3/TRBV12-4	TRBJ2-7	TRBD2	few	TGTGCCAGCAGTCAAAGGTTCCGGACTAGCGGGATCACCTACGAGCAGTACTTC	CASSQRFRTSGITYEQYF
TRBV9	TRBJ1-1	.	.	TGTGCCAGCAGCCCGGGCGCAGGGGTCTTCACTGAAGCTTTCTTT	CASSPGAGVFTEAFF
TRBV12-3/TRBV12-4	TRBJ2-1	.	.	TGTGCCAGCAATCGGGCGAGAGAGGTAAATGAGCAGTTCTTC	CASNRAREVNEQFF
TRBV11-1	TRBJ2-1	TRBD2	.	TGTGCCAGCAGCTTCGAAGGGACTAGCGGGAAGGGATTCTCCTACAATGAGCAGTTCTTC	CASSFEGTSGKGFSYNEQFF
TRBV29-1	TRBJ2-7	TRBD2	.	TGCAGCGTTGAAGAGGAGCGGGGGCCCTACGAGCAGTACTTC	CSVEEERGPYEQYF
TRBV28	TRBJ1-5	.	.	TGTGCGATTCGAGAACAGGGTGATCAGCCCCAGCATTTT	CAIREQGDQPQHF
TRBV7-9	TRBJ1-1	.	.	TGTGCCAGCAGCCAGAGGACAGCCTTGAACACTGAAGCTTTCTTT	CASSQRTALNTEAFF
TRBV19	TRBJ1-1	.	.	TGTGCCAGTAGTATAGTAGGGGTCGGGAACACTGAAGCTTTCTTT	CASSIVGVGNTEAFF
TRBV6-1	TRBJ2-2	.	few	TGTGCCAGCAGTGCCGACTACTCATCCGCAGCGAACACCGGGGAGCTGTTTTTT	CASSADYSSAANTGELFF
TRBV6-1	TRBJ1-6	.	.	TGTGCCAGCGGGGGATACTCCTATAATTCACCCTTCCACTTT	CASGGYSYNSPFHF
TRBV28	TRBJ2-7	TRBD2	many	TGTGCCAGCAGTGGGACTAGCGGGAGGCTAAGCGAGCAGTACTTC	CASSGTSGRLSEQYF
TRBV5-1	TRBJ1-4	.	.	TGCGCCAGCAGCTTGCTACAGGGAGAAAAACTGTTTTTT	CASSLLQGEKLFF
TRBV2	TRBJ2-5	TRBD2	.	TGTGCCAGCCGGACTAGCGGGAGTTTGGAGACCCGGTACTTC	CASRTSGSLETRYF
TRBV6-1	TRBJ2-7	TRBD1	.	TGTGCCAGCAGAGTTATCCCCGGGACAGGGGGAGGTTTGGCCTACGAGCAGTACTTC	CASRVIPGTGGGLAYEQYF
TRBV20-1	TRBJ1-5	.	few	TGCAGTGCTAGAGATCCGGCCAGTCGCAATCAGCCCCAGCATTTT	CSARDPASRNQPQHF
TRBV2	TRBJ2-3	.	many	TGTGCCAGCAGTGCAGTTGCTAGCACAGATACGCAGTATTTT	CASSAVASTDTQYF
TRBV11-2	TRBJ1-1	.	many	TGTGCCAGCAGCTTAGTATTGGGCACTGAAGCTTTCTTT	CASSLVLGTEAFF
TRBV12-3/TRBV12-4	TRBJ1-5	.	many	TGTGCCAGCATTTTAGGGGACAGCAATCAGCCCCAGCATTTT	CASILGDSNQPQHF
TRBV10-3	TRBJ2-7	TRBD1	.	TGTGCCATCAGGCCGGGACAGGGGAACTACGAGCAGTACTTC	CAIRPGQGNYEQYF
TRBV28	TRBJ1-5	TRBD1	few	TGTGCCAGCAGCCATTCAGGGACAGGGGATATTGAAAGCAATCAGCCCCAGCATTTT	CASSHSGTGDIESNQPQHF
TRBV5-6	TRBJ2-7	.	few	TGTGCCAGCAGCTTGGTTTCCCGGCAGGACTACGAGCAGTACTTC	CASSLVSRQDYEQYF
TRBV3-1	TRBJ1-5	.	few	TGTGCCAGCAGCCCGAACCTGGACCAGCCCCAGCATTTT	CASSPNLDQPQHF
TRBV27	TRBJ1-2	TRBD1	few	TGTGCCAGCAGTCCTCCGACAGGGGGCGGCTACACCTTC	CASSPPTGGGYTF
TRBV12-3/TRBV12-4	TRBJ1-1	.	many	TGTGCCAGCAGTTTTACTGCGGGGAACACTGAAGCTTTCTTT	CASSFTAGNTEAFF
TRBV11-1	TRBJ2-3	TRBD1	.	TGTGCCAGCGCTCCCTACAGGGGACCAGGACATACGCAGTATTTT	CASAPYRGPGHTQYF
TRBV2	TRBJ1-5	.	many	TGTGCCAGCAGTGAACAATCAGGGAGCAATCAGCCCCAGCATTTT	CASSEQSGSNQPQHF
TRBV7-9	TRBJ2-7	.	few	TGTGCCAGCAGCAAGACATCCTCCTACGAGCAGTACTTC	CASSKTSSYEQYF
TRBV28	TRBJ1-2	.	many	TGTGCCAGCAGTTTAAACGGGAATGCGGGCTACACCTTC	CASSLNGNAGYTF
TRBV7-3	TRBJ2-7	.	.	TGTGCCAGCAGCCCCGGGACCCCGGGGGAGCAGTACTTC	CASSPGTPGEQYF
TRBV6-1	TRBJ2-2	.	.	TGTGCCAGCAATTTAGACAGGCGCACCGGGGAGCTGTTTTTT	CASNLDRRTGELFF
TRBV14	TRBJ1-5	.	few	TGTGCCAGCAGCCAAGCTAATCAGCCCCAGCATTTT	CASSQANQPQHF